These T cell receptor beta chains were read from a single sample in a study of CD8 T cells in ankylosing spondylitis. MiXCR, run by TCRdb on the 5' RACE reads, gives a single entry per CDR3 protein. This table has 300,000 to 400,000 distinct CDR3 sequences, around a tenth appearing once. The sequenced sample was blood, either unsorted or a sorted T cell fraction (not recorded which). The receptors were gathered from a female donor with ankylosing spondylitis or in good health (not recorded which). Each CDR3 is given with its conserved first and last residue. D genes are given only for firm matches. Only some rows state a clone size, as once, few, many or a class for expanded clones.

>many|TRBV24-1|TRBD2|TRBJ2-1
CATSDPRLAGGQSEQFF
TGTGCCACCAGTGATCCACGACTAGCGGGGGGGCAAAGTGAGCAGTTCTTC
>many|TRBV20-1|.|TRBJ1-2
CSAKRGTGYGYTF
TGCAGTGCCAAAAGAGGAACAGGCTATGGCTACACCTTC
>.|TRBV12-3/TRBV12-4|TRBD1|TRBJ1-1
CASSPTQGVNTEAFF
TGTGCCAGCAGTCCTACTCAGGGGGTGAACACTGAAGCTTTCTTT
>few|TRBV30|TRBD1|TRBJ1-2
CAAPEGALLYGYTF
TGTGCCGCTCCGGAGGGGGCGCTTCTCTATGGCTACACCTTC
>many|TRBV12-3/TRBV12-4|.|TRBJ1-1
CASSFGWTNTEAFF
TGTGCCAGCAGTTTTGGATGGACGAACACTGAAGCTTTCTTT
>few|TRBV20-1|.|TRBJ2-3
CSAPSGDTQYF
TGCAGTGCACCGTCTGGGGATACGCAGTATTTT
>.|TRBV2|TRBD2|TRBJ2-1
CASSVRTRNNEQFF
TGTGCCAGCAGTGTACGGACTAGGAACAATGAGCAGTTCTTC
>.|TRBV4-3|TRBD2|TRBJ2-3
CASSQYRTSGRDTQYF
TGCGCCAGCAGCCAATACCGGACTAGCGGGAGAGATACGCAGTATTTT
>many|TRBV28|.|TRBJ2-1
CASAPGLAHHNEQFF
TGTGCCAGCGCCCCGGGGCTAGCACATCACAATGAGCAGTTCTTC
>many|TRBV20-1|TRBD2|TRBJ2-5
CSARPTSGQETQYF
TGCAGTGCTAGACCTACTAGCGGCCAAGAGACCCAGTACTTC
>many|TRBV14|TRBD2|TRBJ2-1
CASSQGLVFAQFF
TGTGCCAGCAGCCAGGGACTAGTATTTGCGCAGTTCTTC
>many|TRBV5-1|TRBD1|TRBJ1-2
CASSPRQGAGYGYTF
TGCGCCAGCAGCCCCCGGCAGGGGGCTGGCTATGGCTACACCTTC
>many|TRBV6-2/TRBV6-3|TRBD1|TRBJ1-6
CASRITGGARNSPLHF
TGTGCCAGCAGGATAACAGGGGGCGCGAGGAATTCACCCCTCCACTTT
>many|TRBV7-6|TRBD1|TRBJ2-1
CASSYTGGAYNEQFF
TGTGCCAGCAGCTATACAGGGGGCGCGTACAATGAGCAGTTCTTC
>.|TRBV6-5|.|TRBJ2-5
CASSYSRGYLTQETQYF
TGTGCCAGCAGTTACTCGAGGGGCTACCTCACACAAGAGACCCAGTACTTC
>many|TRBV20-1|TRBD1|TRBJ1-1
CSALDRGRDEAFF
TGCAGTGCTCTCGACAGGGGGAGGGATGAAGCTTTCTTT
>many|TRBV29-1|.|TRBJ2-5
CSAGTLGETQYF
TGCAGCGCCGGGACTCTCGGGGAGACCCAGTACTTC
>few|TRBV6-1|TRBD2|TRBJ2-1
CASSGLAGDNEQFF
TGTGCCAGCAGTGGACTAGCGGGAGACAATGAGCAGTTCTTC
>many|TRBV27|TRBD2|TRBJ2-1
CASSLSTSGRYEQFF
TGTGCCAGCAGTTTATCGACTAGCGGGAGGTATGAGCAGTTCTTC
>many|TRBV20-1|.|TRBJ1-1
CSARVYGEGTEAFF
TGCAGTGCTAGAGTTTACGGTGAGGGCACTGAAGCTTTCTTT
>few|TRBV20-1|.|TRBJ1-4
CSAREGYNRAPNEKLFF
TGCAGTGCTAGAGAGGGGTACAACAGGGCCCCTAATGAAAAACTGTTTTTT
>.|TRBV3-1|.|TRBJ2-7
CASSQDSSFGEQYF
TGTGCCAGCAGCCAAGACTCTAGCTTCGGCGAGCAGTACTTC
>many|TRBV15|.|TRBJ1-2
CATSRALRDLYGYTF
TGTGCCACCAGCAGAGCCCTCAGGGATCTCTATGGCTACACCTTC
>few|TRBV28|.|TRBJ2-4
CASSFQGAKNIQYF
TGTGCCAGCAGTTTCCAGGGTGCAAAAAACATTCAGTACTTC
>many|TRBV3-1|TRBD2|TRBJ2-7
CASRSTSGGAYEQYF
TGTGCCAGCAGGTCTACTAGCGGGGGTGCCTACGAGCAGTACTTC
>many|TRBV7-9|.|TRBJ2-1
CASSSRTEPNEQFF
TGTGCCAGCAGTTCACGGACCGAGCCCAATGAGCAGTTCTTC